This record looks at one TCR beta chain sequence and its context. The sample is drawn from a study of blood T cell repertoires in COVID-19. Whole-study context: Samples of COVID-19 (acute and convalescent) were obtained from the United States, Italy and Spain.

In the original analysis: Nucleated cell number was recorded as an estimate derived from reference gene primer amplification. The assay was immunoSEQ multiplex PCR, and TCRdb's table has in-frame clones only and misses some. That table supplies the V and J calls and clone size; D and trimming were determined from the DNA. The sample has 46,000 or so clones; 86% are singletons. Material: peripheral blood. This TCR came from a man in his 60s with active or convalescent COVID-19.

The DNA for the CDR3 is TGTGCCATCAGTGGGCCGGGACAGGGGCGGGGGGACACTGAAGCTTTCTTT. Translated, it gives CAISGPGQGRGDTEAFF. The chain uses TRBV10-3 and TRBJ1-1; 10 bases line up with TRBD1. The junction had 11 bases not matched to a gene; V was cut back by 4 bases and J by 3 bases. The CDR3 runs to 17 residues. The germline V gene encodes CDR1 ENHRY and CDR2 SYGVKD.